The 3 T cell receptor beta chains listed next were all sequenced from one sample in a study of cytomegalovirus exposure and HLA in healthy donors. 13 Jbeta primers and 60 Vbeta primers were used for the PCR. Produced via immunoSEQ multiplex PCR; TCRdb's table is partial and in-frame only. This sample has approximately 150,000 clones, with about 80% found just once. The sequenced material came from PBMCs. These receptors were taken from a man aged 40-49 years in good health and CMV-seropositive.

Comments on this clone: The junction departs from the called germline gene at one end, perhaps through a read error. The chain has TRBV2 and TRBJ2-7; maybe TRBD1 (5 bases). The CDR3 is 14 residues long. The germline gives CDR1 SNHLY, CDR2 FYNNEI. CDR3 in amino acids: CASNERSGINEQYF. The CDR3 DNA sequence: TGTGCCAGCAATGAACGGTCAGGGATTAACGAGCAGTACTTC.

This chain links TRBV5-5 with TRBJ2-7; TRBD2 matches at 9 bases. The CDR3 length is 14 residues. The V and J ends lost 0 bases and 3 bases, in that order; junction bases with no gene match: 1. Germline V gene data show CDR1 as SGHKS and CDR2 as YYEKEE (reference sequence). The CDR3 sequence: CASSLERGDYEQYF. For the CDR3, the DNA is TGTGCCAGCAGCTTGGAGCGGGGGGACTACGAGCAGTACTTC.

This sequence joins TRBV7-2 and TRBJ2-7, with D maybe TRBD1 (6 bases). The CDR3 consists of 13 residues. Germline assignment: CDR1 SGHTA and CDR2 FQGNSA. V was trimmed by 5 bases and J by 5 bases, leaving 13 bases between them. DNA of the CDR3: TGTGCCAGCAGCCCCCGCCCAGGGGACGAGCAGTACTTC. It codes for CASSPRPGDEQYF.